This TCR beta chain comes out of a study of blood T cell repertoires in COVID-19. With V trimmed by 4 bases and J by 3 bases, 5 bases remained unmatched. Germline V lookup: CDR1 KGHSH, CDR2 LQKENI. The CDR3 spans 14 residues. Assay used: immunoSEQ multiplex PCR; TCRdb lists only in-frame clones, some missing. Altogether approximately 240,000 clones are present, 84% being singletons, with the ten largest covering 4% to 4.5%. This TCR came from a man over 45 with acute or convalescent COVID-19. What was sequenced was peripheral blood. The chain couples TRBV18 to TRBJ2-5; TRBD2 matches at 7 bases. The chain's CDR3 is CASSQGTIEETQYF. CDR3 coding DNA: TGTGCCAGCTCACAGGGGACTATAGAAGAGACCCAGTACTTC.